The sequence of this T cell receptor (beta chain) was determined in a study of Ad26.COV2.S vaccination and SARS-CoV-2 variants. Points from the study as a whole: Post-vaccination spike-specific CD8+ and CD4+ T cell responses reportedly had substantial breadth.

A note on this clone: Its cognate antigen is unknown.

Treatment of the sample: some 19 received Ad26.COV2.S at low or high dose, single or two shots; 5 received placebo; per-sample allocation not given. At day 63 after the first vaccine or placebo injection, samples were drawn. Donor was an adult aged 18-55 years in Boston. This CDR3 contains 13 residues. The V end was cut by 5 bases, the J end by 6 bases, with 12 bases between. Germline assignment: CDR1 MRHNA and CDR2 SNTAGT. Sequencing was performed with immunoSEQ multiplex PCR; in TCRdb, only in-frame clones are kept and a portion is missing. The table includes 430,000 or so clones, about 88% detected once.

The gene calls are TRBV6-4 and TRBJ2-3, with D perhaps TRBD1 or TRBD2 (5 bases each). The sequence was collected from a person aged 18 to 59 who received the Ad26.COV2.S COVID-19 vaccine or a placebo. The sequencing used peripheral blood, collected in a trial of Ad26.COV2.S vaccine versus placebo. CDR3 DNA: TGTGCCAGCAGTCCCGGATGGGGGGATACGCAGTATTTT. This encodes CASSPGWGDTQYF.